This T cell receptor beta chain was observed in a study of CD8+ T cells in alopecia areata. Extracted RNA was reverse transcribed into cDNA, the sequencing template. The repertoire was sequenced with immunoSEQ multiplex PCR; TCRdb's copy has only in-frame clones and lacks some. The sample has 200,000 or so clones; 57% are singletons. Germline loops: CDR1 SGHRS, CDR2 YFSETQ. The V end lost 3 bases, the J end lost 4 bases, and 13 bases lay between the germline ends. The CDR3 totals 14 residues. V usage is TRBV5-1 and J usage is TRBJ1-1, with D maybe TRBD1 (6 bases). The receptor was isolated from a human donor with alopecia areata. The sample here was CD4+ T cells sorted from blood, taken at week 0. The CDR3 spells CASSSRGSSTEAFF. CDR3 bases: TGCGCCAGCAGCTCCAGGGGTAGTAGCACTGAAGCTTTCTTT.